This T cell receptor (beta chain) emerged from a study of blood T cell repertoires in COVID-19. Study background: T cells, B-cell-depleted T cells, or PBMCs supplied cDNA or gDNA.

V lost 3 bases and J lost 5; bases outside the gene matches: 5. Germline CDR1 is SGHAT and CDR2 is FQNNGV. This CDR3 region has 15 residues. This table comes from immunoSEQ multiplex PCR, and its TCRdb copy is limited to in-frame clones, with some not included. There are some 340,000 clones in the sample; around 83% occur only once, and around 5.1% lies in the top ten. The sequenced material came from PBMCs or T cells enriched from blood (not recorded which). The TCR comes from a woman between 45 and 65 years old who had recovered from COVID-19. The V call is TRBV11-2, the J call TRBJ2-5; TRBD2 matches at 11 bases. The CDR3: CASSFSSGGRETQYF. For the CDR3, the DNA is TGTGCCAGCAGCTTCTCTAGCGGGGGGCGGGAGACCCAGTACTTC. The full variable domain, its missing parts supplied by reference TRBV11-2 and TRBJ2-5, is EAGVAQSPRYKIIEKRQSVAFWCNPISGHATLYWYQQILGQGPKLLIQFQNNGVVDDSQLPKDRFSAERLKGVDSTLKIQPAKLEDSAVYLCASSFSSGGRETQYFGPGTRLLVL.